This T cell receptor beta chain stems from a study of radiotherapy plus CTLA-4 blockade in lung cancer. General study results and limits: Peripheral blood showed expansion of tumor-derived TCR clones after radiotherapy and ipilimumab.

About this clone: No antigen is known for it.

The germline V gene encodes CDR1 SEHNR and CDR2 FQNEAQ (reference sequence). With 5 bases removed from V and 2 bases from J, the gap between germline ends came to 15 bases. The CDR3 is made up of 15 amino acids. Using immunoSEQ multiplex PCR, the repertoire was profiled, and TCRdb retains in-frame clones only, with some absent. The sample yields under 55,000 clones, roughly 80% seen once. The sample was peripheral blood, taken from a patient treated with radiotherapy plus ipilimumab. This chain joins TRBV7-9 and TRBJ1-1; perhaps TRBD1 as D (6 bases). This receptor was identified in a human donor with non-small cell lung cancer who had a partial response to radiotherapy plus ipilimumab. For the CDR3, the DNA is TGTGCCAGCAGCCCGGACAGCCGTGGTAACACTGAAGCTTTCTTT. This codes for CASSPDSRGNTEAFF.